Listed below are T cell receptor beta chains from one sample, sequenced in a study of blood T cells in healthy people across ages. TCRdb passed the 5' RACE reads through MiXCR, listing each CDR3 protein once. The sample yields about 2 million distinct CDR3 sequences, just under 50% seen once. Sequencing was done on a sample of blood. These TCRs come from a middle-aged woman in good health. The CDR3 runs from the conserved cysteine through the conserved F or W. The D gene is left open where the match is weak. Size is stated for part of the rows, as once, few or many counts, or as a class when the clone is expanded.

CDR3nt | CDR3aa | v_gene | len | abundance | d_gene | j_gene
TGTGCCAGCAGCTTAGGGGCGGACACTACTAACTATGGCTACACCTTC | CASSLGADTTNYGYTF | TRBV11-2 | 16 | few | NA | TRBJ1-2
TGTGCCAGCAGTTCCTCGTTGGAGGAGAGATACAATGAGCAGTTCTTC | CASSSSLEERYNEQFF | TRBV6-5 | 16 | few | NA | TRBJ2-1
TGTGCCAGCAGTCCCCCCGGGGGGCAACACGAGCAGTACTTC | CASSPPGGQHEQYF | TRBV28 | 14 | NA | NA | TRBJ2-7
TGTGCCAGCAGTCGCGGGGGAAACCAAGAGACCCAGTACTTC | CASSRGGNQETQYF | TRBV27 | 14 | NA | TRBD2 | TRBJ2-5
TGCGCCAGCAGCCACCCGGACCTCTATGGCTACACCTTC | CASSHPDLYGYTF | TRBV4-1 | 13 | NA | NA | TRBJ1-2
TGCAGTGCATCGAGTGGGACAGGGGGAGAGACCCAGTACTTC | CSASSGTGGETQYF | TRBV20-1 | 14 | NA | TRBD1 | TRBJ2-5
TGCAGTGCTAGAGACAGGCGGACAGGGCCTTACGAGCAGTACTTC | CSARDRRTGPYEQYF | TRBV20-1 | 15 | NA | TRBD1 | TRBJ2-7
TGTGCCAGCAGCTCCGGGCCCGGTGAAAAACTGTTTTTT | CASSSGPGEKLFF | TRBV13 | 13 | few | NA | TRBJ1-4
TGTGCCAGCAGTTACTTCAGAGTCCAAGAGACCCAGTACTTC | CASSYFRVQETQYF | TRBV6-2/TRBV6-3 | 14 | NA | NA | TRBJ2-5
TGTGCCAGCGGGGGCACGGGACAACTTCTCCGAGAGACCCAGTACTTC | CASGGTGQLLRETQYF | TRBV27 | 16 | few | NA | TRBJ2-5